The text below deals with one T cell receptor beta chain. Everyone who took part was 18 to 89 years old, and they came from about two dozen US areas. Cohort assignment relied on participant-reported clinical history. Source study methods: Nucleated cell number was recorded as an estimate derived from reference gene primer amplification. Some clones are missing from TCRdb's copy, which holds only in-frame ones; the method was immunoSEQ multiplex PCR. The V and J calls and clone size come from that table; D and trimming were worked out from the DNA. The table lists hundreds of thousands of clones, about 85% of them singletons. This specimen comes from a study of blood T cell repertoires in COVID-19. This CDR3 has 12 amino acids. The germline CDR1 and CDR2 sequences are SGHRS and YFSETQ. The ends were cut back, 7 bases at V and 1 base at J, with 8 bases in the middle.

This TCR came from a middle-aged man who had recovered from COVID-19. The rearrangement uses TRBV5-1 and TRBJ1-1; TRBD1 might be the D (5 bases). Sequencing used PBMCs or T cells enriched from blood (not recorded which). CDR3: CASSRGNTEAFF. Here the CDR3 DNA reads TGCGCCAGCTCAAGGGGGAACACTGAAGCTTTCTTT.